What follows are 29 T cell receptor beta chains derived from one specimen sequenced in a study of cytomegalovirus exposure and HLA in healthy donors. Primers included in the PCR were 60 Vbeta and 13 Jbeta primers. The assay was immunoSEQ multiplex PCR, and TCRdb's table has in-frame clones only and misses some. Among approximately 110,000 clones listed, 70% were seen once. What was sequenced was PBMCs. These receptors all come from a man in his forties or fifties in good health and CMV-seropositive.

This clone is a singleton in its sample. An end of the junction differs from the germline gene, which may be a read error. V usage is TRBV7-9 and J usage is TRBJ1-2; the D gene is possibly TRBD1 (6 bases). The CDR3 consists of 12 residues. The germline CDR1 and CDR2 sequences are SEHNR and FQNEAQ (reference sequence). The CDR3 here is CSSSSEGDGYTF. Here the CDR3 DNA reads TGTTCCAGCAGCTCCGAGGGGGATGGCTACACCTTC.

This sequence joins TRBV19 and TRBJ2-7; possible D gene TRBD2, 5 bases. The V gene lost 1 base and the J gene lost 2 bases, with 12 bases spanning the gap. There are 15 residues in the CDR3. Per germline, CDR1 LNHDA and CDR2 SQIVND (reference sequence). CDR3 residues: CASSIVGDRAYEQYF. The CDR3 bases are TGTGCCAGTAGTATAGTCGGGGATCGAGCCTACGAGCAGTACTTC.

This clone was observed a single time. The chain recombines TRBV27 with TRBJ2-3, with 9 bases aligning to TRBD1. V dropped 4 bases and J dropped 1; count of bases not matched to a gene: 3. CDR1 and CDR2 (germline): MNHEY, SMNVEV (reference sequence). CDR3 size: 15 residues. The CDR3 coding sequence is TGTGCCAGCAGTTCGGGACAGGGAGGCACAGATACGCAGTATTTT. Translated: CASSSGQGGTDTQYF.

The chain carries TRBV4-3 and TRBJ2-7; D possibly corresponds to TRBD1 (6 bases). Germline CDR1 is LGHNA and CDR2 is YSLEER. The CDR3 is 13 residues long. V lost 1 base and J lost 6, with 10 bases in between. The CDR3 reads CASSQVEGGEQYF. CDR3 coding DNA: TGCGCCAGCAGCCAAGTAGAAGGGGGCGAGCAGTACTTC.

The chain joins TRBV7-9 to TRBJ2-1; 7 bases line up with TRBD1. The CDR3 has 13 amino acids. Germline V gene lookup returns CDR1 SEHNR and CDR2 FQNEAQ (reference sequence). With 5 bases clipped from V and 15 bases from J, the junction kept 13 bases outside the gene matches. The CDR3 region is CASSTQGLGERFF. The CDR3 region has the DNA TGTGCCAGCAGCACACAGGGGTTGGGGGAGAGGTTCTTC.

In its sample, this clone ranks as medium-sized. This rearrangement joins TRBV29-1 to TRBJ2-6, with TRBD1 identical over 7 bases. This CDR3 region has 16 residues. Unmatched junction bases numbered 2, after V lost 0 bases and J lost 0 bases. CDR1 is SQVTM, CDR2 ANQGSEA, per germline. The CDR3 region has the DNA TGCAGCGTTGAAGAAGGGGGCGCCTCTGGGGCCAACGTCCTGACTTTC. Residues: CSVEEGGASGANVLTF.

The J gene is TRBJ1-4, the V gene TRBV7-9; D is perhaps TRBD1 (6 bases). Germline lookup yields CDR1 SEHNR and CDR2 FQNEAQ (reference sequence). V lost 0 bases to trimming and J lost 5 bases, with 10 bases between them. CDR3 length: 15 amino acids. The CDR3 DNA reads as TGTGCCAGCAGCTTAGCGGGGACACCAAATGAAAAACTGTTTTTT. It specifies CASSLAGTPNEKLFF. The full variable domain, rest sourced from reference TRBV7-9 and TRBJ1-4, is DTGVSQNPRHKITKRGQNVTFRCDPISEHNRLYWYRQTLGQGPEFLTYFQNEAQLEKSRLLSDRFSAERPKGSFSTLEIQRTEQGDSAMYLCASSLAGTPNEKLFFGSGTQLSVL.

The CDR3 sequence: CASTATGGRGYTF. The CDR3 bases are TGTGCCAGCACCGCGACAGGGGGCCGTGGCTACACCTTC. The gene calls are TRBV28 and TRBJ1-2, with TRBD1 identical over 10 bases. The CDR3 consists of 13 residues. The J segment lost 7 bases and the V segment lost 7 bases, leaving 6 bases of the junction unmatched. Germline values: CDR1 MDHEN, CDR2 SYDVKM.

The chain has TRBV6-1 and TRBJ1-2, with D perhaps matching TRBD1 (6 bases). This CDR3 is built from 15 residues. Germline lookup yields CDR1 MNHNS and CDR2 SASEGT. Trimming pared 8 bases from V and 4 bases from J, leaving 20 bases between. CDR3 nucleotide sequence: TGTGCCAGCCACAAACAGGGACCCAGACCCTATGGCTACACCTTC. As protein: CASHKQGPRPYGYTF.

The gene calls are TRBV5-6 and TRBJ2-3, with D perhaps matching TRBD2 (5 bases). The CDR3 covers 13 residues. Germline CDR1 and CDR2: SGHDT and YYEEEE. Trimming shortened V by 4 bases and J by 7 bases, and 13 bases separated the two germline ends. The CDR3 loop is CASSSGNMYTQYF. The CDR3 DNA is TGTGCCAGCAGCAGCGGAAACATGTATACGCAGTATTTT.

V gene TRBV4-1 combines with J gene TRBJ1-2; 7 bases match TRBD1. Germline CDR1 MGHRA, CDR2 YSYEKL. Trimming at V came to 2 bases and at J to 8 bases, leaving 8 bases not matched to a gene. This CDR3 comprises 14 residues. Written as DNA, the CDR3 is TGCGCCAGCAGCCAAAGACAGGGAGTCAGCGGCTACACCTTC. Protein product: CASSQRQGVSGYTF.

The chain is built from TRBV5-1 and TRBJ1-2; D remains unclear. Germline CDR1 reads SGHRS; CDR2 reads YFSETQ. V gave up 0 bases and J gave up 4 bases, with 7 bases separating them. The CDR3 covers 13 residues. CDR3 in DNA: TGCGCCAGCAGCTTGGCGGGGTTCTATGGCTACACCTTC. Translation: CASSLAGFYGYTF.

The CDR3, as DNA: TGTGCCAGCAGCTTTCCGGCGGAACTCGGCACAGATACGCAGTATTTT. This sequence encodes CASSFPAELGTDTQYF. V usage is TRBV7-2 and J usage is TRBJ2-3; no definite D call. Germline CDR1 and CDR2: SGHTA and FQGNSA. CDR3 length: 16 amino acids. Trimming stripped 3 bases from V and 1 base from J, with 14 bases between.

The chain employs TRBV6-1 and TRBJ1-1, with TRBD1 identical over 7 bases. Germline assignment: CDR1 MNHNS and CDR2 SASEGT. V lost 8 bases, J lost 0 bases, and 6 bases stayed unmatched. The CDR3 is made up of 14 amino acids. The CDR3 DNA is TGTGCCAGCGCCAACAGGGGCATGAACACTGAAGCTTTCTTT. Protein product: CASANRGMNTEAFF.

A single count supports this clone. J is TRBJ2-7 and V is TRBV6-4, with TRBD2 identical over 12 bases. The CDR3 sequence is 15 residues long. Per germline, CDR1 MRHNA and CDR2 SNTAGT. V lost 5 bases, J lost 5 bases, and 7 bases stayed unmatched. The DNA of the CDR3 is TGTGCCAGCAGTCATAGACTAGCGGGAGAACACGAGCAGTACGTC. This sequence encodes CASSHRLAGEHEQYV.

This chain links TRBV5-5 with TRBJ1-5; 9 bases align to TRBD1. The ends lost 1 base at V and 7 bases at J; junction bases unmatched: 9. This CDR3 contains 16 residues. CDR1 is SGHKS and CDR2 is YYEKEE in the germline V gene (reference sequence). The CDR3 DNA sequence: TGTGCCAGCAGCTTGTCTAACAGGGGGCTACGGCAGCCCCAGCATTTT. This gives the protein CASSLSNRGLRQPQHF.

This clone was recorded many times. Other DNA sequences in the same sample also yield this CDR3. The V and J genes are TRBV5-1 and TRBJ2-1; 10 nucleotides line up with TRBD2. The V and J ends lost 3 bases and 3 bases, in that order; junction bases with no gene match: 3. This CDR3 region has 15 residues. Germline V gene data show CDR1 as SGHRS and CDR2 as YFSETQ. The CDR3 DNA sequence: TGCGCCAGCAGCTGGACTAGCGGCGACTACAATGAGCAGTTCTTC. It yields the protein CASSWTSGDYNEQFF.

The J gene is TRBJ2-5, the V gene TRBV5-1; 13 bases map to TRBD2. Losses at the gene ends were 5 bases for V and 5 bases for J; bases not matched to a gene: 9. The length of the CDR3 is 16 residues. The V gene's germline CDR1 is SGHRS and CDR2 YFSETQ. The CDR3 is CASSQWTSGRTETQYF. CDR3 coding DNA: TGCGCCAGCAGTCAGTGGACTAGCGGGAGAACGGAGACCCAGTACTTC. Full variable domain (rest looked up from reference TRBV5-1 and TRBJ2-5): KAGVTQTPRYLIKTRGQQVTLSCSPISGHRSVSWYQQTPGQGLQFLFEYFSETQRNKGNFPGRFSGRQFSNSRSEMNVSTLELGDSALYLCASSQWTSGRTETQYFGPGTRLLVL.

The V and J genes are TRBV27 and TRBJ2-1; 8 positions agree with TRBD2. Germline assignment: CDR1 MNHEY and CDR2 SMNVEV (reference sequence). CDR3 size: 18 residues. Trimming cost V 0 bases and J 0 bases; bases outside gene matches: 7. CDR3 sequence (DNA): TGTGCCAGCAGTTTATCGATGCTAGCGGGTACCTCCTACAATGAGCAGTTCTTC. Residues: CASSLSMLAGTSYNEQFF.

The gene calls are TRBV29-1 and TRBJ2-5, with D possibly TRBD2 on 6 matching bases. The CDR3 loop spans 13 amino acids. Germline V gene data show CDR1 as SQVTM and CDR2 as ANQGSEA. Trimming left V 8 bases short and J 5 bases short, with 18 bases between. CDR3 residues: CSSGGLPAETQYF. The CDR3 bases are TGCAGCTCTGGGGGACTCCCTGCGGAGACCCAGTACTTC.

The CDR3 region is CASSLAAVFSTDTQYF. Written as DNA, the CDR3 is TGTGCCAGCAGCTTAGCGGCCGTCTTTAGCACAGATACGCAGTATTTT. The chain has TRBV7-9 and TRBJ2-3; the D is unclear. The CDR3 has 16 residues. With 0 bases removed from V and 0 bases from J, the gap between germline ends came to 10 bases. CDR1 is SEHNR and CDR2 is FQNEAQ in the germline V gene (reference sequence).

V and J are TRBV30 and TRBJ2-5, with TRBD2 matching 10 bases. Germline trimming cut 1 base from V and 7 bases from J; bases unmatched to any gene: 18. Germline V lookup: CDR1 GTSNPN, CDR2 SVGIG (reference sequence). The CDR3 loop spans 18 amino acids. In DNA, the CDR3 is TGTGCCTGGAGTGGAGGTGATAAAGCGGGAGGGGGCGGGCGGACCCAGTACTTC. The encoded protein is CAWSGGDKAGGGGRTQYF.

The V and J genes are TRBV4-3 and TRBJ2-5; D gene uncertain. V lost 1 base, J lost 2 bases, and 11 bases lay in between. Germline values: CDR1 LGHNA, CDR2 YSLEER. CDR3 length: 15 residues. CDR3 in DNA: TGCGCCAGCAGCCAAGGAGCGAATATACAAGAGACCCAGTACTTC. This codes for CASSQGANIQETQYF.

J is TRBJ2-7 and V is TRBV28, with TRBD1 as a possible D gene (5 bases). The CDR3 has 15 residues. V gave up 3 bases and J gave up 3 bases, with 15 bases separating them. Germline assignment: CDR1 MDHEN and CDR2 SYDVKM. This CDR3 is CASSLDRGPHYEQYF. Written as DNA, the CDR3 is TGTGCCAGCAGTTTGGATAGGGGCCCTCACTACGAGCAGTACTTC.

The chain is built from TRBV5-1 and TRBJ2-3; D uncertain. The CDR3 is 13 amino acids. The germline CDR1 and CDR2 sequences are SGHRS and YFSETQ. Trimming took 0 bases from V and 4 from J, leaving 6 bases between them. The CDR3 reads CASSLVPADTQYF. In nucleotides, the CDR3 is TGCGCCAGCAGCTTGGTCCCCGCAGATACGCAGTATTTT.

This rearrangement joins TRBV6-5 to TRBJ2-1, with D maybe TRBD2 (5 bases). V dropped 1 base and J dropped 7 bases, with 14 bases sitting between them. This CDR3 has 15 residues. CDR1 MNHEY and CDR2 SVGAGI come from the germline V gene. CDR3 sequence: CASSYLRASGNEQFF. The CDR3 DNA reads TGTGCCAGCAGTTACTTGCGGGCAAGTGGAAATGAGCAGTTCTTC.

DNA of the CDR3: TGTGCCAGCAGCCCGCTGGGGCTGGCCACAGATACGCAGTATTTT. It specifies CASSPLGLATDTQYF. The chain employs TRBV6-1 and TRBJ2-3, with D possibly being TRBD1 (5 bases). The germline V and J ends were trimmed by 6 bases and 2 bases, with 15 bases remaining between them. The germline V gene has CDR1 MNHNS and CDR2 SASEGT. The CDR3 sequence is 15 residues long.

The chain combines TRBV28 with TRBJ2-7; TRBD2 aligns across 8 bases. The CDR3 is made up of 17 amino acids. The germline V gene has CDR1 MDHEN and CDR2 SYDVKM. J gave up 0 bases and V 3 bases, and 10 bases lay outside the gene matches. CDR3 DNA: TGTGCCAGCAGTTTGCGGCTAGCGGGCCCGAGCTCCTACGAGCAGTACTTC. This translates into CASSLRLAGPSSYEQYF.

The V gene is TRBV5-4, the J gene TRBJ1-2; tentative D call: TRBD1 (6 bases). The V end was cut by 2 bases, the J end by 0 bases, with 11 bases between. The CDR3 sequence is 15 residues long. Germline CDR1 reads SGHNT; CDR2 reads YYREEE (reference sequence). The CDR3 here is CASSLSQGTNYGYTF. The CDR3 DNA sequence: TGTGCCAGCAGCTTAAGCCAGGGGACTAACTATGGCTACACCTTC.